The next 4 T cell receptor beta chains were all read from a single sample in a study of T-cell memory formation after mild COVID-19. TCRdb re-derived calls from the 5' RACE reads in MiXCR, one entry per CDR3 protein. The sample records a few hundred thousand distinct CDR3 sequences, roughly a fifth being singletons. Sequencing input: PBMCs or a T cell subset sorted from them (not recorded which). These receptors were collected from a man younger than 35 who had mild COVID-19 (a few samples of this study predate the infection). Cell type and time point are not known.

This sequence joins TRBV6-2 or TRBV6-3 and TRBJ1-1; D unclear. Germline-derived CDR1 and CDR2 are MNHEY and SVGEGT. V shed 4 bases and J shed 6 bases, with 12 bases lying between them. The CDR3 consists of 13 residues. The CDR3 DNA sequence: TGTGCCAGCAGTTGGTCGGGAAAGGCTGAAGCTTTCTTT. Translated, it gives CASSWSGKAEAFF.

This chain connects TRBV7-2 to TRBJ1-3; a weak D match, TRBD1 (5 bases). Germline CDR1 reads SGHTA; CDR2 reads FQGNSA. V dropped 3 bases and J dropped 2 bases, with 11 bases sitting between them. The CDR3 has 15 amino acids. CDR3 sequence reads: CASSFAGMTGNTIYF. In nucleotides, the CDR3 is TGTGCCAGCAGCTTTGCAGGGATGACTGGAAACACCATATATTTT.

This chain links TRBV9 with TRBJ2-2, with D unresolved. The V end was cut by 0 bases, the J end by 6 bases, with 6 bases between. The length of the CDR3 is 13 residues. Germline V gene data show CDR1 as SGDLS and CDR2 as YYNGEE. Here the CDR3 reads CASSVEVSGELFF. CDR3 DNA: TGTGCCAGCAGCGTAGAGGTGTCCGGGGAGCTGTTTTTT. The variable domain in full, with the rest retrieved from reference TRBV9 and TRBJ2-2, is DSGVTQTPKHLITATGQRVTLRCSPRSGDLSVYWYQQSLDQGLQFLIQYYNGEERAKGNILERFSAQQFPDLHSELNLSSLELGDSALYFCASSVEVSGELFFGEGSRLTVL.

This clonotype was found many times. V is TRBV4-1 and J is TRBJ1-1; D remains ambiguous. Looked up from germline, CDR1 is MGHRA and CDR2 is YSYEKL. Trimming removed 1 base from V and 1 base from J, with 13 bases in between. The CDR3 covers 16 residues. The CDR3: CASSQALLLGNTEAFF. The CDR3 region has the DNA TGCGCCAGCAGCCAAGCGTTACTCCTCGGGAACACTGAAGCTTTCTTT.